This T cell receptor beta chain comes out of a study of blood T cells in healthy people across ages. Through a sample-barcoded 5' primer and a J-beta primer mix, a second PCR was run for roughly 6 to 12 cycles. The authors tagged each cDNA molecule using a template-switch adaptor with 12 random nucleotides. One entry per CDR3 protein results from TCRdb running MiXCR on the 5' RACE reads. The table lists some 1.5 million distinct CDR3 sequences, roughly 43% of them singletons. The germline CDR1 and CDR2 sequences are SQVTM and ANQGSEA. The CDR3 covers 14 residues. Of note for this clonotype: What it binds is not known. One junction end disagrees with the germline gene, perhaps due to a read error.

Findings and limits, study-wide: With age, beta diversity per million T cells declined roughly linearly, significantly by 40.

This TCR came from a young woman in good health. Sequencing was carried out using blood. This rearrangement joins TRBV29-1 to TRBJ2-2, with TRBD2 identical over 7 bases. This CDR3 reads CSVPGTKLSGGLFF. The CDR3 DNA reads as TGCAGCGTTCCCGGGACTAAACTATCCGGGGGGCTGTTTTTT.